The rows below give T cell receptor beta chains drawn from one sample of a study of CD8+CD57+ T cells in acquired aplastic anemia. One entry per CDR3 protein, called by TCRdb with MiXCR from the reads. Of roughly 240,000 distinct CDR3 sequences listed, about 44% are singletons. Sequencing input: sorted CD4+, CD8+, or CD8+CD57+ T cells (not recorded which) from PBMCs. The receptor source for this set is a human donor with aplastic anemia. Both conserved end residues are part of each CDR3. The order of the fields is D gene, clone size, CDR3 length, V gene, J gene, CDR3 DNA, CDR3 protein. The D gene is left open where the match is weak. Rows may omit the clone size; those that give it use once, few, many or a size class.

TRBD1	many	15	TRBV6-5	TRBJ1-2	TGTGCCAGCAGTTACAGTCAGGGGGGCATCTATGGCTACACCTTC	CASSYSQGGIYGYTF
TRBD1	.	18	TRBV4-1	TRBJ2-7	TGCGCCAGCAGCCAGGCGGGACAGGGACTATCCTCGTCCTACGAGCAGTACTTC	CASSQAGQGLSSSYEQYF
.	.	14	TRBV27	TRBJ2-7	TGTGCCAGCAGGTTAACTAGCCAACGTCGGGAGCAGTACTTC	CASRLTSQRREQYF
.	.	14	TRBV29-1	TRBJ1-1	TGCAGCACAAACCGGGGGGCAGGGAACACTGAAGCTTTCTTT	CSTNRGAGNTEAFF
TRBD1	.	14	TRBV12-3/TRBV12-4	TRBJ2-7	TGTGCCAGCAGTCCCGGGGACAGGGCCTACGAGCAGTACTTC	CASSPGDRAYEQYF
.	few	16	TRBV6-5	TRBJ2-7	TGTGCCGGCAGTTACTCTCCGGGCTCGAGATCCTACGAGCAGTACTTC	CAGSYSPGSRSYEQYF
.	many	15	TRBV7-9	TRBJ1-1	TGTGCCAGCAGCTTAGTCTTAGGACAAAACACTGAAGCTTTCTTT	CASSLVLGQNTEAFF
TRBD1	few	17	TRBV7-9	TRBJ1-1	TGTGCCAGCAGCCCGTCCCGACAGGGCCATAGGGGTGCTGAAGCTTTCTTT	CASSPSRQGHRGAEAFF
.	.	15	TRBV24-1	TRBJ2-2	TGTGCCACCAGTGACCGGGACGGGAACACCGGGGAGCTGTTTTTT	CATSDRDGNTGELFF
.	.	9	TRBV7-9	TRBJ1-4	TGTGCCAGCAGTACTAAACTGTTTTTT	CASSTKLFF
.	few	15	TRBV4-1	TRBJ1-4	TGCGCCAGCAGCCAAGAACGGGCAGATAATGAAAAACTGTTTTTT	CASSQERADNEKLFF
.	many	16	TRBV7-9	TRBJ1-2	TGTGCCAGCAGCTTCGCAGGACAGCCCCCTAACTATGGCTACACCTTC	CASSFAGQPPNYGYTF
TRBD1	.	11	TRBV20-1	TRBJ2-7	TGCAGTGGGGGACAGGGCGACGAGCAGTACTTC	CSGGQGDEQYF
TRBD1	few	16	TRBV24-1	TRBJ2-5	TGTGCCACCAGTGACCTGGAGGGGACAGGTAAAGAGACCCAGTACTTC	CATSDLEGTGKETQYF
.	many	14	TRBV7-8	TRBJ1-5	TGTGCCAGCAGCTTAGCCCGGAGCAATCAGCCCCAGCATTTT	CASSLARSNQPQHF
TRBD1	few	15	TRBV6-1	TRBJ1-4	TGTGCCAGCAGTGAAACGACAGGGGGGAATGAAAAACTGTTTTTT	CASSETTGGNEKLFF
.	.	14	TRBV24-1	TRBJ1-2	TGTGCCACCAGTGATTTCGGGGAGAGCGAAGGCTACACCTTC	CATSDFGESEGYTF
.	few	12	TRBV27	TRBJ2-1	TGTGCCAGCAGTAGGGCTAGCAATGAGCAGTTCTTC	CASSRASNEQFF
.	few	15	TRBV7-8	TRBJ1-6	TGTGCCAGCAGCTTAAACATGGGAGATAATTCACCCCTCCACTTT	CASSLNMGDNSPLHF
TRBD1	many	16	TRBV4-2	TRBJ1-6	TGTGCCAGCAGCCAAGGACAGGGACAGGGGGATCCACCCCTCCACTTT	CASSQGQGQGDPPLHF
.	.	12	TRBV20-1	TRBJ1-2	TGCAGGGCCGCGTGGGGTAGAGGTGGCTACACCTTC	CRAAWGRGGYTF
.	few	14	TRBV9	TRBJ2-6	TGTGCCAGCAGTCGGAGCTCTGGGGCCAACGTCCTGACTTTC	CASSRSSGANVLTF
TRBD2	.	15	TRBV2	TRBJ2-5	TGTGCCAGCAGCTTGACTAGCGGGGGGGCGGAGACCCAGTACTTC	CASSLTSGGAETQYF
TRBD1	few	16	TRBV10-2	TRBJ1-1	TGCGCCAGCAACGCTCGGACAGGGACAATGAACACTGAAGCTTTCTTT	CASNARTGTMNTEAFF
.	.	14	TRBV5-5	TRBJ1-3	TGTGCCAGCAGCTTGTACGAGTCTGGAAACACCATATATTTT	CASSLYESGNTIYF
.	.	16	TRBV3-1	TRBJ1-3	TGTGCCAGCAGCCAAGATCGGCGGTTCTCTGGAAACACCATATATTTT	CASSQDRRFSGNTIYF
.	few	13	TRBV24-1	TRBJ2-3	TGTGCCACCAGGGGGGAGGGCACAGATACGCAGTATTTT	CATRGEGTDTQYF
TRBD1	.	16	TRBV9	TRBJ1-1	TGTGCCAGCAGCGTAGTGCCGACAGGGCAGGACACTGGAGCTTTCTTT	CASSVVPTGQDTGAFF
TRBD2	.	17	TRBV11-2	TRBJ2-5	TGTGCCAGCAGCTTCCACAGACTAGCGGGAGAACAAGAGACCCAGTACTTC	CASSFHRLAGEQETQYF
TRBD1	.	14	TRBV7-9	TRBJ1-2	TGTGCCAGCAGCTTAAGTGAGGGGGCTTGGGGCTACACCTTC	CASSLSEGAWGYTF
.	.	15	TRBV6-1	TRBJ1-6	TGTGCCAGCACCGTTGATTGGGCTAATAATTCACCCCTCCACTTT	CASTVDWANNSPLHF
.	many	11	TRBV9	TRBJ1-1	TGTGCCAGCAGCGTAGTAACCGGAGCTTTCTTT	CASSVVTGAFF
.	few	12	TRBV24-1	TRBJ1-1	TGTGCCACCAGTGAAATGAACACTGAAGCTTTCTTT	CATSEMNTEAFF
.	.	11	TRBV20-1	TRBJ2-1	TGCAGTCTGACAACCTACAATGAGCAGTTCTTC	CSLTTYNEQFF
.	many	12	TRBV7-9	TRBJ2-1	TGTGCCAGCAGCTTAGGAGGGGATGAGCAGTTCTTC	CASSLGGDEQFF
TRBD1	.	14	TRBV18	TRBJ1-1	TGTGCCAGCTCAGGCGTCACAGGGGATACTGAAGCTTTCTTT	CASSGVTGDTEAFF
.	.	15	TRBV25-1	TRBJ1-6	TGTGCCAGCAGTGAACTCGACAGACTGGATTCACCCCTCCACTTT	CASSELDRLDSPLHF
.	.	14	TRBV13	TRBJ1-3	TGTGCCAGCAGCTTAGAGGGACACCGGAACACCATATATTTT	CASSLEGHRNTIYF
.	.	14	TRBV7-9	TRBJ2-1	TGTGCCAGCAGCCTCCTGTCAGGGATAAATGAGCAGTTCTTC	CASSLLSGINEQFF
.	once	10	TRBV6-5	TRBJ1-2	TGTGCCACCAGAAGGGGGGGCTACACCTTC	CATRRGGYTF
.	.	13	TRBV28	TRBJ1-1	TGTGCCAGCAGCCACGAATTGGGCACTGAAGCTTTCTTT	CASSHELGTEAFF
TRBD1	many	15	TRBV19	TRBJ1-1	TGTGCCAGTAGTGGACAGGGGGGGATGAACACTGAAGCTTTCTTT	CASSGQGGMNTEAFF
TRBD1	.	16	TRBV7-8	TRBJ2-3	TGTGCCAGCAGCCAACGACAGGGGGGCAGCACAGATACGCAGTATTTT	CASSQRQGGSTDTQYF
TRBD2	.	14	TRBV11-2	TRBJ2-5	TGTGCCAGCAGCTTATCAGCGGGAGAAGAGACCCAGTACTTC	CASSLSAGEETQYF
.	few	12	TRBV7-2	TRBJ2-3	TGTGCCAGCAGAGACAGCACAGATACGCAGTATTTT	CASRDSTDTQYF
TRBD1	.	14	TRBV7-2	TRBJ1-2	TGTGCCAGCAGCCCCGCGACAGGGGAGGTTGGCTACACCTTC	CASSPATGEVGYTF
.	.	15	TRBV6-6	TRBJ1-3	TGTGCCGGGGAACAGGGAGTTGGGTCTGGAAACACCATATATTTT	CAGEQGVGSGNTIYF
.	.	12	TRBV14	TRBJ1-1	TGTGCCAGCAGGAAGGTGGGAACTGAAGCTTTCTTT	CASRKVGTEAFF
.	once	14	TRBV5-1	TRBJ1-6	TGTGCCAGCAGCGTAGATCTCGGCGACTCACCCCTCCACTTT	CASSVDLGDSPLHF
.	.	15	TRBV6-5	TRBJ2-7	TGTGCCAGCAGTTACCGGAACACGAGGTCCTACGAGCAGTACTTC	CASSYRNTRSYEQYF
.	.	12	TRBV9	TRBJ2-3	TGTGCCAGCAGCCAACGCACAGATACGCAGTATTTT	CASSQRTDTQYF
TRBD1	.	13	TRBV2	TRBJ1-6	TGTGCCAGTCGGGGACAGACTAATTCACCCCTCCACTTT	CASRGQTNSPLHF
.	.	14	TRBV6-6	TRBJ2-5	TGTGCCAGCAGTCCCACCCGGGGGAAAGAGACCCAGTACTTC	CASSPTRGKETQYF
TRBD1	.	15	TRBV6-2/TRBV6-3	TRBJ1-1	TGTGCCAGCAGTTACGGTGCAGGGGGAAACACTGAAGCTTTCTTT	CASSYGAGGNTEAFF